A selection of T cell receptor beta chains follows, all from one sample in a study of blood T cells in healthy people across ages. Each CDR3 protein is one row after TCRdb ran MiXCR on the 5' RACE reads. The sample holds some 1.4 million distinct CDR3 sequences; roughly 40% are singletons and the top ten take around 8%. Sample: blood. These receptors were obtained from a woman younger than 30 in good health. CDR3s include the opening cysteine and the closing phenylalanine or tryptophan. A D gene is named only where the DNA matches it firmly. Size tells how often a clone was seen (once, few, many) or the class of an expanded clone, and some rows leave it out.

d_call: TRBD1; clone_size: NA; v_call: TRBV9; j_call: TRBJ2-5; cdr3_aa: CASSAQGLETQYF; cdr3_nt: TGTGCCAGCAGCGCACAGGGGTTGGAGACCCAGTACTTC
d_call: NA; clone_size: many; v_call: TRBV6-5; j_call: TRBJ1-4; cdr3_aa: CASSGGQGGEKLFF; cdr3_nt: TGTGCCAGCAGTGGGGGGCAGGGCGGAGAAAAACTGTTTTTT
d_call: NA; clone_size: few; v_call: TRBV12-3/TRBV12-4; j_call: TRBJ1-2; cdr3_aa: CASSFFRGHNYGYTF; cdr3_nt: TGTGCCAGCAGTTTTTTCCGGGGGCATAACTATGGCTACACCTTC
d_call: NA; clone_size: NA; v_call: TRBV27; j_call: TRBJ2-1; cdr3_aa: CASSSVFEQFF; cdr3_nt: TGTGCCAGCAGTAGCGTATTTGAGCAGTTCTTC
d_call: TRBD1; clone_size: many; v_call: TRBV10-3; j_call: TRBJ2-7; cdr3_aa: CAISTDRGPYEQYF; cdr3_nt: TGTGCCATCAGCACCGACAGGGGCCCCTACGAGCAGTACTTC
d_call: TRBD1; clone_size: NA; v_call: TRBV20-1; j_call: TRBJ1-4; cdr3_aa: CSARDPGGNLEKLFF; cdr3_nt: TGCAGTGCTAGAGACCCAGGGGGCAACTTGGAAAAACTGTTTTTT
d_call: NA; clone_size: NA; v_call: TRBV6-6; j_call: TRBJ2-5; cdr3_aa: CASSFATRGSQETQYF; cdr3_nt: TGTGCCAGCAGTTTCGCGACTAGGGGATCGCAAGAGACCCAGTACTTC
d_call: TRBD1; clone_size: few; v_call: TRBV4-1; j_call: TRBJ1-2; cdr3_aa: CASSQGQGQEGYTF; cdr3_nt: TGCGCCAGCAGCCAAGGACAGGGTCAGGAAGGCTACACCTTC
d_call: NA; clone_size: NA; v_call: TRBV27; j_call: TRBJ1-1; cdr3_aa: CASSTYREEDTEAFF; cdr3_nt: TGTGCCAGCAGTACGTACAGGGAGGAGGACACTGAAGCTTTCTTT
d_call: TRBD2; clone_size: NA; v_call: TRBV3-1; j_call: TRBJ2-7; cdr3_aa: CASTGGVANSYEQYF; cdr3_nt: TGTGCCAGCACCGGGGGGGTGGCGAACTCCTACGAGCAGTACTTC
d_call: NA; clone_size: few; v_call: TRBV6-1; j_call: TRBJ2-7; cdr3_aa: CASSEYRAYEQYF; cdr3_nt: TGTGCCAGCAGTGAATACAGGGCCTACGAGCAGTACTTC
d_call: TRBD1; clone_size: NA; v_call: TRBV24-1; j_call: TRBJ2-7; cdr3_aa: CATSPGTGGSYEQYF; cdr3_nt: TGTGCCACCAGCCCCGGGACAGGGGGCTCCTACGAGCAGTACTTC
d_call: TRBD1; clone_size: NA; v_call: TRBV4-2; j_call: TRBJ2-5; cdr3_aa: CASSQSGTGGAETQYF; cdr3_nt: TGTGCCAGCAGCCAGTCCGGGACAGGGGGCGCGGAGACCCAGTACTTC
d_call: NA; clone_size: few; v_call: TRBV27; j_call: TRBJ1-5; cdr3_aa: CASSLRRDSNQPQHF; cdr3_nt: TGTGCCAGCAGTTTACGGCGAGATAGCAATCAGCCCCAGCATTTT
d_call: NA; clone_size: NA; v_call: TRBV20-1; j_call: TRBJ2-7; cdr3_aa: CSASPATNEQYF; cdr3_nt: TGCAGTGCTAGCCCCGCAACCAATGAGCAGTACTTC
d_call: TRBD2; clone_size: once; v_call: TRBV18; j_call: TRBJ2-1; cdr3_aa: CASSPQRGSSYEQFF; cdr3_nt: TGTGCCAGCTCACCACAGCGGGGGAGCTCCTACGAGCAGTTCTTC
d_call: NA; clone_size: few; v_call: TRBV18; j_call: TRBJ2-7; cdr3_aa: CASSPPNSGDYEQYF; cdr3_nt: TGTGCCAGCTCACCACCCAACAGTGGAGACTACGAGCAGTACTTC
d_call: NA; clone_size: NA; v_call: TRBV3-1; j_call: TRBJ2-3; cdr3_aa: CASSQDPGSDTQYF; cdr3_nt: TGTGCCAGCAGCCAAGATCCGGGTTCGGATACGCAGTATTTT
d_call: NA; clone_size: NA; v_call: TRBV6-6; j_call: TRBJ1-3; cdr3_aa: CACTRGARGNTIYF; cdr3_nt: TGCGCCTGTACGAGGGGGGCGCGAGGAAACACCATATATTTT
d_call: TRBD2; clone_size: NA; v_call: TRBV6-1; j_call: TRBJ2-3; cdr3_aa: CASSEALGGGITDTQYF; cdr3_nt: TGTGCCAGCAGTGAAGCGCTTGGCGGGGGGATCACAGATACGCAGTATTTT
d_call: NA; clone_size: NA; v_call: TRBV7-9; j_call: TRBJ1-1; cdr3_aa: CASSLDGGAGRDTEAFF; cdr3_nt: TGTGCCAGCAGCTTAGATGGGGGGGCTGGGAGGGACACTGAAGCTTTCTTT
d_call: TRBD2; clone_size: few; v_call: TRBV12-3/TRBV12-4; j_call: TRBJ2-1; cdr3_aa: CASNGGLAGDMSSYNEQFF; cdr3_nt: TGTGCCAGCAATGGTGGCCTAGCGGGGGATATGAGCTCCTACAATGAGCAGTTCTTC
d_call: TRBD1; clone_size: NA; v_call: TRBV20-1; j_call: TRBJ1-4; cdr3_aa: CSVQDRGGEKLFF; cdr3_nt: TGCAGTGTCCAGGACAGGGGTGGAGAAAAACTGTTTTTT
d_call: NA; clone_size: NA; v_call: TRBV3-1; j_call: TRBJ2-7; cdr3_aa: CASSQVKYTGRSYEQYF; cdr3_nt: TGTGCCAGCAGCCAAGTGAAGTACACGGGGAGGTCCTACGAGCAGTACTTC
d_call: TRBD2; clone_size: NA; v_call: TRBV20-1; j_call: TRBJ2-5; cdr3_aa: CSARDGGLVETQYF; cdr3_nt: TGCAGTGCTAGGGATGGGGGACTAGTAGAGACCCAGTACTTC
d_call: TRBD1; clone_size: few; v_call: TRBV3-1; j_call: TRBJ1-2; cdr3_aa: CASRPRQGGGDYGYTF; cdr3_nt: TGTGCCAGCAGGCCCCGACAGGGTGGAGGGGACTATGGCTACACCTTC
d_call: NA; clone_size: NA; v_call: TRBV12-3/TRBV12-4; j_call: TRBJ1-1; cdr3_aa: CASSQQYTEAFF; cdr3_nt: TGTGCCAGCAGTCAACAATACACTGAAGCTTTCTTT
d_call: NA; clone_size: NA; v_call: TRBV11-2; j_call: TRBJ2-7; cdr3_aa: CASSSQAPYEQYF; cdr3_nt: TGTGCCAGCAGCTCCCAGGCCCCCTACGAGCAGTACTTC
d_call: TRBD2; clone_size: NA; v_call: TRBV6-6; j_call: TRBJ2-4; cdr3_aa: CASSYPSGSTNEQYF; cdr3_nt: TGTGCCAGCAGTTACCCTAGCGGGAGTACCAATGAGCAGTACTTC
d_call: TRBD1; clone_size: once; v_call: TRBV7-6; j_call: TRBJ1-4; cdr3_aa: CASSLFPGTGATNENLFF; cdr3_nt: TGTGCCAGCAGCCTATTTCCCGGGACAGGCGCAACTAATGAAAATCTGTTTTTT
d_call: TRBD1; clone_size: NA; v_call: TRBV6-1; j_call: TRBJ1-6; cdr3_aa: CASSDQRSDRGFNSPLHF; cdr3_nt: TGTGCCAGCAGCGACCAGAGATCCGACAGGGGGTTCAATTCACCCCTCCACTTT
d_call: TRBD2; clone_size: NA; v_call: TRBV28; j_call: TRBJ2-7; cdr3_aa: CASSFTRAGGVSYEQYF; cdr3_nt: TGTGCCAGCAGTTTCACACGAGCGGGGGGGGTCTCCTACGAGCAGTACTTC
d_call: TRBD2; clone_size: once; v_call: TRBV20-1; j_call: TRBJ2-2; cdr3_aa: CSARDLFGRANTGELFF; cdr3_nt: TGCAGTGCTAGAGATCTCTTCGGGAGGGCTAACACCGGGGAGCTGTTTTTT
d_call: NA; clone_size: NA; v_call: TRBV7-2; j_call: TRBJ1-4; cdr3_aa: CASSFGGVGEKLFF; cdr3_nt: TGTGCCAGCAGCTTCGGGGGGGTCGGGGAAAAACTGTTTTTT
d_call: NA; clone_size: NA; v_call: TRBV6-5; j_call: TRBJ2-7; cdr3_aa: CASRQTAWRDEQYF; cdr3_nt: TGTGCCAGCAGACAAACCGCGTGGCGGGACGAGCAGTACTTC
d_call: NA; clone_size: few; v_call: TRBV21-1; j_call: TRBJ1-6; cdr3_aa: CAVLGGNSPLHF; cdr3_nt: TGTGCCGTCCTTGGGGGGAATTCACCCCTCCACTTT
d_call: NA; clone_size: few; v_call: TRBV7-2; j_call: TRBJ2-1; cdr3_aa: CASSLRPAYNEQFF; cdr3_nt: TGTGCCAGCAGCTTAAGGCCAGCCTACAATGAGCAGTTCTTC
d_call: NA; clone_size: once; v_call: TRBV7-2; j_call: TRBJ2-7; cdr3_aa: CASSPSPSPSEQYF; cdr3_nt: TGTGCCAGCAGCCCCTCCCCCTCCCCCAGCGAGCAGTACTTC
d_call: NA; clone_size: few; v_call: TRBV11-2; j_call: TRBJ2-3; cdr3_aa: CASSSIDGVGTDTQYF; cdr3_nt: TGTGCCAGCAGCTCCATTGACGGGGTGGGCACAGATACGCAGTATTTT
d_call: NA; clone_size: NA; v_call: TRBV20-1; j_call: TRBJ2-7; cdr3_aa: CSARGEGGTYEQYF; cdr3_nt: TGCAGTGCTAGAGGCGAGGGGGGGACCTACGAGCAGTACTTC
d_call: TRBD2; clone_size: many; v_call: TRBV5-1; j_call: TRBJ2-3; cdr3_aa: CASSLVLAGNTDTQYF; cdr3_nt: TGTGCCAGCAGCTTAGTGCTAGCGGGGAATACAGATACGCAGTATTTT
d_call: NA; clone_size: NA; v_call: TRBV28; j_call: TRBJ1-5; cdr3_aa: CASSFDRYRGSNQPQHF; cdr3_nt: TGTGCCAGCAGTTTCGACAGGTATCGGGGTAGCAATCAGCCCCAGCATTTT
d_call: NA; clone_size: few; v_call: TRBV9; j_call: TRBJ1-1; cdr3_aa: CASSVHGGLNTEAFF; cdr3_nt: TGTGCCAGCAGCGTCCACGGAGGACTGAACACTGAAGCTTTCTTT
d_call: NA; clone_size: few; v_call: TRBV14; j_call: TRBJ2-1; cdr3_aa: CASSQYTSRHLGTYNEQFF; cdr3_nt: TGTGCCAGCAGCCAATATACTAGCCGGCATTTAGGGACCTACAATGAGCAGTTCTTC
d_call: TRBD1; clone_size: few; v_call: TRBV10-3; j_call: TRBJ1-5; cdr3_aa: CAISDGQAFGGPQHF; cdr3_nt: TGTGCCATCAGCGACGGACAGGCCTTCGGAGGGCCCCAGCATTTT
d_call: TRBD2; clone_size: NA; v_call: TRBV28; j_call: TRBJ2-5; cdr3_aa: CASSFVAGGPGETQYF; cdr3_nt: TGTGCCAGCAGTTTTGTAGCGGGGGGGCCGGGAGAGACCCAGTACTTC
d_call: NA; clone_size: few; v_call: TRBV10-3; j_call: TRBJ2-7; cdr3_aa: CAISESRVDIGQYF; cdr3_nt: TGTGCCATCAGTGAAAGCAGGGTAGATATTGGGCAGTACTTC
d_call: NA; clone_size: NA; v_call: TRBV16; j_call: TRBJ2-7; cdr3_aa: CASSQSSGHSTYEQYF; cdr3_nt: TGTGCCAGCAGCCAAAGTAGTGGCCACAGTACCTACGAGCAGTACTTC
d_call: NA; clone_size: NA; v_call: TRBV10-3; j_call: TRBJ2-1; cdr3_aa: CAIRLSGTGGNEQFF; cdr3_nt: TGTGCCATCAGGTTATCCGGGACTGGCGGCAATGAGCAGTTCTTC
d_call: TRBD2; clone_size: NA; v_call: TRBV24-1; j_call: TRBJ2-1; cdr3_aa: CATSDTPGTSGFNEQFF; cdr3_nt: TGTGCCACCAGTGATACGCCCGGGACTAGCGGATTCAATGAGCAGTTCTTC
d_call: NA; clone_size: few; v_call: TRBV9; j_call: TRBJ1-4; cdr3_aa: CASNGQGDEKLFF; cdr3_nt: TGTGCCAGCAATGGGCAGGGTGACGAAAAACTGTTTTTT
d_call: TRBD2; clone_size: many; v_call: TRBV12-3/TRBV12-4; j_call: TRBJ2-1; cdr3_aa: CASSLRLAGGSEQFF; cdr3_nt: TGTGCCAGCAGTTTAAGACTTGCAGGCGGGAGTGAGCAGTTCTTC
d_call: TRBD1; clone_size: NA; v_call: TRBV6-6; j_call: TRBJ2-1; cdr3_aa: CASSNPGGEQFF; cdr3_nt: TGTGCCAGCAGTAACCCAGGGGGCGAGCAGTTCTTC
d_call: NA; clone_size: NA; v_call: TRBV20-1; j_call: TRBJ1-5; cdr3_aa: CSASPRTQTYQPQHF; cdr3_nt: TGCAGTGCTAGTCCCCGGACACAAACGTATCAGCCCCAGCATTTT